Included here is one T cell receptor beta chain sequence, with context. Its antigen remains unidentified. The PCR used 60 Vbeta and 13 Jbeta primers. Here immunoSEQ multiplex PCR was the method, and the copy in TCRdb shows in-frame clones only, minus some. The table lists roughly 200,000 clones, 75% to 85% of them singletons. CDR1 and CDR2 from the germline V gene are MNHEY and SMNVEV (reference sequence). The CDR3 length is 18 residues. V lost 6 bases and J 7 bases, leaving 28 bases between the germline ends. The data stem from a study of cytomegalovirus exposure and HLA in healthy donors. Turning to the study itself: For the approximately 390 genotyped donors, roughly 80% fell within the Caucasian-associated ancestry cluster.

Study observations and caveats: Earlier analysis looked at TCR beta V segments, and most were productive about 87% or about 30% of the time. Cytomegalovirus status was reportedly diagnosed by the classifier with high specificity and sensitivity. Under in vitro conditions, a few CMV-associated chains were confirmed as specific for CMV antigens.

This clonotype was sampled from a woman aged 35 to 49 in good health and CMV-seronegative. This chain uses TRBV27 with TRBJ2-1; the D gene is possibly TRBD2 (6 bases). Sequenced input: PBMCs. CDR3: CASSNSGPGSGGWNEQFF. DNA for the CDR3: TGTGCCAGCAGCAATAGCGGCCCTGGGAGTGGTGGTTGGAATGAGCAGTTCTTC.